This T cell receptor (beta chain) appears in the sequencing data of a study of T cells after yellow fever vaccination. Whole-study results and caveats: Clonotypes found in both CD4 and CD8 compartments made up a small share.

V shed 6 bases, J shed 7 bases, and the junction held 8 bases outside the gene matches. The CDR3 extends over 14 amino acids. Germline V lookup: CDR1 MNHNS, CDR2 SASEGT. This clonotype was recorded a few times. The target antigen is unknown. TCRdb reanalysed the 5' RACE reads using MiXCR and keeps one entry per CDR3 protein. This sample has 500,000 to 650,000 distinct CDR3 sequences, with approximately 13% found just once. Specimen: PBMCs, collected on the day of the yellow fever booster vaccination. The V call is TRBV6-1, the J call TRBJ2-2, with TRBD2 matching over 7 bases. The TCR comes from a young man who received the YFV17D yellow fever vaccine. The CDR3 sequence: CASSGGGEVGELFF. CDR3 DNA sequence: TGTGCCAGCAGCGGCGGGGGAGAGGTCGGGGAGCTGTTTTTT.